Listed below are T cell receptor beta chains from one sample, sequenced in a study of T cell responses to AZD1222 COVID-19 vaccine. TCRdb's copy holds only in-frame clones and misses some; the assay was immunoSEQ multiplex PCR. The table includes 95,000 to 150,000 clones, about 90% detected once. The input for sequencing was peripheral blood, taken on day 0 of AZD1222 vaccination. Every receptor here comes from an adult in good health. Both conserved end residues are part of each CDR3. D genes are given only for firm matches. Some rows have no size entry. The others give once, few or many, or a class for an expanded clone.

V gene: TRBV7-2
J gene: TRBJ1-3
D gene: -
clone size: -
CDR3 DNA: TGTGCCAGCAGCGAAAACGAATCCACAGGGCGAAGCTCTGGAAACACCATATATTTT
CDR3 protein: CASSENESTGRSSGNTIYF

V gene: TRBV30
J gene: TRBJ1-1
D gene: -
clone size: -
CDR3 DNA: TGTGCCTGGACTCCGGGGGCATCCATGAACACTGAAGCTTTCTTT
CDR3 protein: CAWTPGASMNTEAFF

V gene: TRBV2
J gene: TRBJ1-4
D gene: -
clone size: -
CDR3 DNA: TGTGCCAGCCGATGGGACCGTAACAATGAAAAACTGTTTTTT
CDR3 protein: CASRWDRNNEKLFF

V gene: TRBV18
J gene: TRBJ2-3
D gene: -
clone size: -
CDR3 DNA: TGTGCCAGCTCACCTTGGGGGAAAAGCACAGATACGCAGTATTTT
CDR3 protein: CASSPWGKSTDTQYF

V gene: TRBV5-8
J gene: TRBJ2-7
D gene: -
clone size: -
CDR3 DNA: TGTGCCAGCAGCTTGCGCGGTCTTAGCCAAACCTACGAGCAGTACTTC
CDR3 protein: CASSLRGLSQTYEQYF

V gene: TRBV6-1
J gene: TRBJ2-3
D gene: -
clone size: -
CDR3 DNA: TGTGCCAGCAGTGAATTTGGCAGTAGCACAGATACGCAGTATTTT
CDR3 protein: CASSEFGSSTDTQYF

V gene: TRBV6-5
J gene: TRBJ2-6
D gene: -
clone size: once
CDR3 DNA: TGTGCCAGCAAGGGGAGCTCTGGGGCCAACGTCCTGACTTTC
CDR3 protein: CASKGSSGANVLTF

V gene: TRBV28
J gene: TRBJ1-5
D gene: -
clone size: -
CDR3 DNA: TGTGCCAGCAGTTTGACAGGTAGCAATCAGCCCCAGCATTTT
CDR3 protein: CASSLTGSNQPQHF

V gene: TRBV5-4
J gene: TRBJ2-1
D gene: -
clone size: -
CDR3 DNA: TGTGCCAGCAGCTTGGTGGATCCGGATGAGCAGTTCTTC
CDR3 protein: CASSLVDPDEQFF

V gene: TRBV28
J gene: TRBJ2-2
D gene: TRBD2
clone size: -
CDR3 DNA: TGTGCCAGCAGTTTAGCACTAGCGGACACCGGGGAGCTGTTTTTT
CDR3 protein: CASSLALADTGELFF

V gene: TRBV7-8
J gene: TRBJ1-1
D gene: -
clone size: -
CDR3 DNA: TGTGCCAGCAGCCCGGGGAACAGGGACACTGAAGCTTTCTTT
CDR3 protein: CASSPGNRDTEAFF

V gene: TRBV3-1/TRBV3-2
J gene: TRBJ1-2
D gene: TRBD1
clone size: -
CDR3 DNA: TGTGCCAGCAGCCAGGGACCGGGACAGGGCTATGGCTACACCTTC
CDR3 protein: CASSQGPGQGYGYTF

V gene: TRBV19
J gene: TRBJ2-1
D gene: TRBD2
clone size: -
CDR3 DNA: TGTGCCAGTAGTCCGGGGACTAGCGGGAGAGCAAATGAGCAGTTCTTC
CDR3 protein: CASSPGTSGRANEQFF

V gene: TRBV19
J gene: TRBJ1-1
D gene: TRBD1
clone size: -
CDR3 DNA: TGTGCCAGTACTCGGGACAGGGCGAACACTGAAGCTTTCTTT
CDR3 protein: CASTRDRANTEAFF

V gene: TRBV30
J gene: TRBJ2-7
D gene: TRBD1
clone size: -
CDR3 DNA: TGTGCCTGGAGGGGACAGGGGACCTACGAGCAGTACTTC
CDR3 protein: CAWRGQGTYEQYF

V gene: TRBV6-1
J gene: TRBJ1-2
D gene: -
clone size: -
CDR3 DNA: TGTGCCAGCAGTGAAGCGCTGGGGGGGAACTATGGCTACACCTTC
CDR3 protein: CASSEALGGNYGYTF

V gene: TRBV30
J gene: TRBJ1-1
D gene: -
clone size: -
CDR3 DNA: TGTGCCTGGAGTAGGTGGACAGTCAACACTGAAGCTTTCTTT
CDR3 protein: CAWSRWTVNTEAFF

V gene: TRBV11-2
J gene: TRBJ2-2
D gene: -
clone size: few
CDR3 DNA: TGTGCCAGCAGCTTCCGGGACGGTGGCACCGGGGAGCTGTTTTTT
CDR3 protein: CASSFRDGGTGELFF

V gene: TRBV19
J gene: TRBJ1-4
D gene: -
clone size: -
CDR3 DNA: TGTGCCAGTAGTATTTCCGGACGTAATGAAAAACTGTTTTTT
CDR3 protein: CASSISGRNEKLFF

V gene: TRBV28
J gene: TRBJ1-2
D gene: -
clone size: -
CDR3 DNA: TGTGCCAGCAGTTTAAGCTATGGCTACACCTTC
CDR3 protein: CASSLSYGYTF

V gene: TRBV30
J gene: TRBJ2-6
D gene: -
clone size: -
CDR3 DNA: TGTGCCTGGAGGGGACGGGTCTCTGGGGCCAACGTCCTGACTTTC
CDR3 protein: CAWRGRVSGANVLTF

V gene: TRBV19
J gene: TRBJ1-1
D gene: -
clone size: -
CDR3 DNA: TGTGCCAGTAGTATGATCGGGGATGAAGCTTTCTTT
CDR3 protein: CASSMIGDEAFF

V gene: TRBV20-1
J gene: TRBJ1-2
D gene: -
clone size: -
CDR3 DNA: TGCAGTGCTAGTGCGTCGGTGGGCGGCTACACCTTC
CDR3 protein: CSASASVGGYTF

V gene: TRBV21-1
J gene: TRBJ1-2
D gene: -
clone size: -
CDR3 DNA: TGTGCCAGCAGCAACCTTGGCTACACCTTC
CDR3 protein: CASSNLGYTF

V gene: TRBV5-1
J gene: TRBJ1-1
D gene: TRBD1
clone size: -
CDR3 DNA: TGCGCCAGCCGACAGGGGGAAGACACTGAAGCTTTCTTT
CDR3 protein: CASRQGEDTEAFF

V gene: TRBV19
J gene: TRBJ1-5
D gene: -
clone size: -
CDR3 DNA: TGTGCCAGTAGTATCCTCTTAATGACGGGGCCGAATCAGCCCCAGCATTTT
CDR3 protein: CASSILLMTGPNQPQHF

V gene: TRBV18
J gene: TRBJ2-1
D gene: -
clone size: -
CDR3 DNA: TGTGCCAGCTCACCACAGGGGGATGTTACTGAGCAGTTCTTC
CDR3 protein: CASSPQGDVTEQFF

V gene: TRBV20-1
J gene: TRBJ1-2
D gene: TRBD1
clone size: -
CDR3 DNA: TGCAGTGCTAGTTATTCCGGGACAGGGGCCTTCTATGGCTACACCTTC
CDR3 protein: CSASYSGTGAFYGYTF

V gene: TRBV5-4
J gene: TRBJ1-1
D gene: -
clone size: -
CDR3 DNA: TGTGCCAGCAGCTTAACCCCACAGGATGAAGCTTTCTTT
CDR3 protein: CASSLTPQDEAFF

V gene: TRBV15
J gene: TRBJ2-7
D gene: -
clone size: -
CDR3 DNA: TGTGCCACCAGCAGAGAAGGGCTCCGGGGCGAGCAGTACTTC
CDR3 protein: CATSREGLRGEQYF

V gene: TRBV7-8
J gene: TRBJ1-5
D gene: -
clone size: -
CDR3 DNA: TGTGCCAGCAGCTTACGGAGAAATCAGCCCCAGCATTTT
CDR3 protein: CASSLRRNQPQHF

V gene: TRBV9
J gene: TRBJ2-4
D gene: -
clone size: -
CDR3 DNA: TGTGCCAGCAGCGTAGAGGGCGGGCCCTCCAACATTCAGTACTTC
CDR3 protein: CASSVEGGPSNIQYF

V gene: TRBV28
J gene: TRBJ1-2
D gene: -
clone size: -
CDR3 DNA: TGTGCCAGCAGTTTAGCGGGGGCCGTTAGGCAGGGGGGCTACACCTTC
CDR3 protein: CASSLAGAVRQGGYTF

V gene: TRBV30
J gene: TRBJ1-1
D gene: -
clone size: -
CDR3 DNA: TGTGCCTGGAATCAGGTTGAAGCTTTCTTT
CDR3 protein: CAWNQVEAFF

V gene: TRBV6-2/TRBV6-3
J gene: TRBJ2-7
D gene: -
clone size: -
CDR3 DNA: TGTGCCAGCAGTTACGACGCGCTCCGGGCAGGCGAGCAGTACTTC
CDR3 protein: CASSYDALRAGEQYF

V gene: TRBV29-1
J gene: TRBJ1-2
D gene: -
clone size: -
CDR3 DNA: TGCAGCGTTGGCATTACCGGCGGCTACACCTTC
CDR3 protein: CSVGITGGYTF

V gene: TRBV12-3/TRBV12-4
J gene: TRBJ2-1
D gene: -
clone size: -
CDR3 DNA: TGTGCCAGCAGTTTCGGCTATAGCGATAAGTTCTTC
CDR3 protein: CASSFGYSDKFF

V gene: TRBV5-4
J gene: TRBJ2-1
D gene: -
clone size: -
CDR3 DNA: TGTGCCAGCAGCTTGGCCGGGAGTCTTATGAATGAGCAGTTCTTC
CDR3 protein: CASSLAGSLMNEQFF

V gene: TRBV5-4
J gene: TRBJ2-5
D gene: TRBD1
clone size: once
CDR3 DNA: TGTGCCAGCAGCCCTTCTAGGACAGGGGCCCAAGCGACCCAGTACTTC
CDR3 protein: CASSPSRTGAQATQYF

V gene: TRBV30
J gene: TRBJ1-2
D gene: -
clone size: -
CDR3 DNA: TGTGCCTGGAGTGTAGGGACCATCTATGGCTACACCTTC
CDR3 protein: CAWSVGTIYGYTF

V gene: TRBV7-8
J gene: TRBJ2-1
D gene: -
clone size: -
CDR3 DNA: TGTGCCAGCAGCTTACTGGGTACGATGAGCTCCTACAATGAGCAGTTCTTC
CDR3 protein: CASSLLGTMSSYNEQFF

V gene: TRBV9
J gene: TRBJ1-3
D gene: TRBD1
clone size: -
CDR3 DNA: TGTGCCAGCAGCCAGTGGGACAGGGGCTCCTCTGGAAACACCATATATTTT
CDR3 protein: CASSQWDRGSSGNTIYF

V gene: TRBV5-6
J gene: TRBJ1-1
D gene: -
clone size: -
CDR3 DNA: TGTGCCAGCAGCTTCTTGGGGACTGAAGCTTTCTTT
CDR3 protein: CASSFLGTEAFF

V gene: TRBV19
J gene: TRBJ2-7
D gene: TRBD1
clone size: -
CDR3 DNA: TGTGCCAGTAGTCTTCAGGGGGCCGACGAGCAGTACTTC
CDR3 protein: CASSLQGADEQYF

V gene: TRBV5-8
J gene: TRBJ1-2
D gene: -
clone size: -
CDR3 DNA: TGTGCCAGCAGCTTGCTTCGGATCTATGGCTACACCTTC
CDR3 protein: CASSLLRIYGYTF

V gene: TRBV2
J gene: TRBJ2-7
D gene: TRBD1
clone size: -
CDR3 DNA: TGTGCCAGCAGTGGGGGGACAGATCCCTACGAGCAGTACTTC
CDR3 protein: CASSGGTDPYEQYF

V gene: TRBV6-5
J gene: TRBJ2-7
D gene: -
clone size: -
CDR3 DNA: TGTGCCAGCACGGCGAGAAGCTCCTACGAGCAGTACTTC
CDR3 protein: CASTARSSYEQYF

V gene: TRBV6-4
J gene: TRBJ2-7
D gene: -
clone size: -
CDR3 DNA: TGTGCCTATGCCTTTGAGTGGACACCATCCTACGAGCAGTACTTC
CDR3 protein: CAYAFEWTPSYEQYF

V gene: TRBV27
J gene: TRBJ2-7
D gene: TRBD2
clone size: -
CDR3 DNA: TGTGCCAGCAGTTTATCACTAGCGGGAGGCTACGAGCAGTACTTC
CDR3 protein: CASSLSLAGGYEQYF

V gene: TRBV19
J gene: TRBJ2-5
D gene: TRBD1
clone size: -
CDR3 DNA: TGTGCCAGTAGCCCGGACAGGGGGTATCGGGAGACCCAGTACTTC
CDR3 protein: CASSPDRGYRETQYF